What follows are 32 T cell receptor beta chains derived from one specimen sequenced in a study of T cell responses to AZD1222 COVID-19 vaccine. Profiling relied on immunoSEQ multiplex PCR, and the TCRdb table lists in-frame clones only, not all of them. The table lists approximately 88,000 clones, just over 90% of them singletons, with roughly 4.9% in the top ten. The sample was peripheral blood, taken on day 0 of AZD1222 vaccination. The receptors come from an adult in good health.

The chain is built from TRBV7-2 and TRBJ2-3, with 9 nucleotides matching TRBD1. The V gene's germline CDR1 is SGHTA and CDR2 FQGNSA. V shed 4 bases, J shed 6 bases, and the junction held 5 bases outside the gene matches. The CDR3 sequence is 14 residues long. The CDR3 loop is CASSSRQGGDTQYF. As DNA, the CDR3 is TGTGCCAGCAGCTCCCGACAGGGGGGGGATACGCAGTATTTT.

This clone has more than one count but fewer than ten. As DNA, the CDR3 is TGCGCCAGCAGCCCTGGGAACGGGCGGGAGGGCTCCTACAATGAGCAGTTCTTC. It yields the protein CASSPGNGREGSYNEQFF. The chain joins TRBV4-3 to TRBJ2-1, with 9 bases identical to TRBD2. Germline CDR1 and CDR2: LGHNA and YSLEER. V lost 4 bases to trimming and J lost 0 bases; unmatched junction nucleotides: 10. The CDR3 contains 18 residues.

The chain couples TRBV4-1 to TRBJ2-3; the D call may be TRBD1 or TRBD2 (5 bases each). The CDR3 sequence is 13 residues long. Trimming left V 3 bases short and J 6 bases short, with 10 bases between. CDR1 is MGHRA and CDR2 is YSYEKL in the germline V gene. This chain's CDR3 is CASSHMGEDTQYF. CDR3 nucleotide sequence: TGCGCCAGCAGCCATATGGGGGAGGATACGCAGTATTTT.

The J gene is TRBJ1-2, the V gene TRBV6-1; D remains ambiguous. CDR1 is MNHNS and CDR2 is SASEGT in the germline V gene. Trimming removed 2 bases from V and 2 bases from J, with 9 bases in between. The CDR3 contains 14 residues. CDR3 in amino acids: CASSEMPENYGYTF. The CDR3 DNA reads TGTGCCAGCAGTGAAATGCCAGAGAACTATGGCTACACCTTC.

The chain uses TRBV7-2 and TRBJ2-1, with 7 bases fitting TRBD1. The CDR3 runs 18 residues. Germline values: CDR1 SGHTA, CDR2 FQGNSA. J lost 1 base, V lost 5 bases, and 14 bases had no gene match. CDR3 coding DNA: TGTGCCAGCAGCCCTTACCATCAGACAGGGTATTCCTACAATGAGCAGTTCTTC. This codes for CASSPYHQTGYSYNEQFF.

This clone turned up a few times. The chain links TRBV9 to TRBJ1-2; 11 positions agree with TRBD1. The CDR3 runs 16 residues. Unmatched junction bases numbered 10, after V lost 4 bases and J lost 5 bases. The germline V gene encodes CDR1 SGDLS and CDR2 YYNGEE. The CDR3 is CASSRMEGTGGYGYTF. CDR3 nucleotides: TGTGCCAGCAGCAGAATGGAAGGGACAGGGGGGTATGGCTACACCTTC.

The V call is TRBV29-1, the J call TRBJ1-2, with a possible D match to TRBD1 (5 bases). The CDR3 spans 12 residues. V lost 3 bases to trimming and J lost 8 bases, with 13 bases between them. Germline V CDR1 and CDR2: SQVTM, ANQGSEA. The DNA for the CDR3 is TGCAGCGTTGAGGCAGGGTTTGGCGGCTACACCTTC. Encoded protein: CSVEAGFGGYTF.

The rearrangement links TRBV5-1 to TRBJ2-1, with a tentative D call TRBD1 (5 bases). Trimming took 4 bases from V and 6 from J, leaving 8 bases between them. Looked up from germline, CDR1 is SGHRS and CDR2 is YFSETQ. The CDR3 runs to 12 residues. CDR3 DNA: TGCGCCAGCAGCGGGGCCCTCAATGAGCAGTTCTTC. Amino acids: CASSGALNEQFF.

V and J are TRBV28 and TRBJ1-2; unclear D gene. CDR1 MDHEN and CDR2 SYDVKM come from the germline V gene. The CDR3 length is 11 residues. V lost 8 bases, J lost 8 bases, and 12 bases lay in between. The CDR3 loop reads CASERLGGYTF. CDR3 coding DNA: TGTGCCAGCGAAAGGTTGGGGGGCTACACCTTC.

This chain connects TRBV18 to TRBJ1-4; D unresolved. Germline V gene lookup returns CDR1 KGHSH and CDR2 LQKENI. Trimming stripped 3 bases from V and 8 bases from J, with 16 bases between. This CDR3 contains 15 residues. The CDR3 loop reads CASSPLRTLGEKLFF. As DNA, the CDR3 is TGTGCCAGCTCACCGCTACGGACGCTAGGCGAAAAACTGTTTTTT.

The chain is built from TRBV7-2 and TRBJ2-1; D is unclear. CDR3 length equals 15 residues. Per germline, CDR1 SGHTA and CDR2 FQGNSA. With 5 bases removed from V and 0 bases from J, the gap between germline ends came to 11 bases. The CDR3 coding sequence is TGTGCCAGCAGCCCGGACGGTATCTCCTACAATGAGCAGTTCTTC. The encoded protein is CASSPDGISYNEQFF.

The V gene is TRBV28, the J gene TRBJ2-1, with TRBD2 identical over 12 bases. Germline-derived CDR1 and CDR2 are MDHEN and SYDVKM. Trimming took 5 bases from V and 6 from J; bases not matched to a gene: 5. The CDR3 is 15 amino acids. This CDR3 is CASSPGLAGVNEQFF. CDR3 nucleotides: TGTGCCAGCAGTCCGGGACTAGCGGGTGTCAATGAGCAGTTCTTC.

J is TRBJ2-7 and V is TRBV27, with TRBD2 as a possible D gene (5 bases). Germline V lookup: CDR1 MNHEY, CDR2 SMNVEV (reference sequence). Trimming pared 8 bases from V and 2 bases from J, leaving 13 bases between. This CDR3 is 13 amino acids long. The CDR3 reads CASGRQSPYEQYF. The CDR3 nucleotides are TGTGCCAGCGGGAGACAAAGCCCCTACGAGCAGTACTTC.

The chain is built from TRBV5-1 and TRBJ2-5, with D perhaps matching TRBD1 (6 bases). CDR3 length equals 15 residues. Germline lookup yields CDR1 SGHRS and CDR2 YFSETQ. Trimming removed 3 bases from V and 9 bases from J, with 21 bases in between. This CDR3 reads CASSSVGQLGEAQYF. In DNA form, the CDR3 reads TGCGCCAGCAGCTCGGTGGGACAATTAGGCGAGGCCCAGTACTTC.

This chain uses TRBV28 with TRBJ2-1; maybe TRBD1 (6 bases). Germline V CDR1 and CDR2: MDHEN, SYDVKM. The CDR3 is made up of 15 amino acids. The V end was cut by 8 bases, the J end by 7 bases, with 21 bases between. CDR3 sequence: CASLGRDKRRNEQFF. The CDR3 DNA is TGTGCCAGCTTAGGACGGGACAAACGAAGGAATGAGCAGTTCTTC.

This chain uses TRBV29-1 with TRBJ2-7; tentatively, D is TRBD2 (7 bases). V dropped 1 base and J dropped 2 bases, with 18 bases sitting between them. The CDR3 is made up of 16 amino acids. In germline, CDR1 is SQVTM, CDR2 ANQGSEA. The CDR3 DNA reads TGCAGCGTTGAAGGTTTTGCGGGGGCGCCTACCTACGAGCAGTACTTC. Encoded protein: CSVEGFAGAPTYEQYF.

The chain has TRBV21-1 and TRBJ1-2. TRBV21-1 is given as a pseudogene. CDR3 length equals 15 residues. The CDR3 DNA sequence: TGTGCCAGCAGCGGCATCTCGGGGGGAGCGAATGGCTACACCTTC. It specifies CASSGISGGANGYTF.

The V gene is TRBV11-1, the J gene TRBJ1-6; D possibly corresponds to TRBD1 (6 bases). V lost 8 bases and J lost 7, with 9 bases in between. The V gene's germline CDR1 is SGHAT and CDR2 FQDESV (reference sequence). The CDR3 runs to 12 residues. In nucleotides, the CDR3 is TGTGCCAGCGCAGGACAGAATTCACCCCTCCACTTT. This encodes CASAGQNSPLHF.

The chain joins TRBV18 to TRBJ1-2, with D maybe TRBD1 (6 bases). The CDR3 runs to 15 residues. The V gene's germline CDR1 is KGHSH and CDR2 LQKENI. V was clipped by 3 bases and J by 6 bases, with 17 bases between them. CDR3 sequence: CASSPGATYGDGYTF. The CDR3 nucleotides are TGTGCCAGCTCACCGGGGGCAACATATGGAGATGGCTACACCTTC.

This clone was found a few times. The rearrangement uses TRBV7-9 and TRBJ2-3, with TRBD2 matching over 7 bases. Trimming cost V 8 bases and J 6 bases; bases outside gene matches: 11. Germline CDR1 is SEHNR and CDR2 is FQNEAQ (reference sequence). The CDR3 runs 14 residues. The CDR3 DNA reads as TGTGCCAGCGGTGTGGCGGGAGTTGGGGATACGCAGTATTTT. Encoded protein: CASGVAGVGDTQYF.

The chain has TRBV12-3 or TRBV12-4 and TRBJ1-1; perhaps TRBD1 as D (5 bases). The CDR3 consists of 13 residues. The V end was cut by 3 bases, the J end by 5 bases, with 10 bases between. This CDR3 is CASSFTGATEAFF. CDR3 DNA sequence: TGTGCCAGCAGTTTTACCGGGGCTACTGAAGCTTTCTTT.

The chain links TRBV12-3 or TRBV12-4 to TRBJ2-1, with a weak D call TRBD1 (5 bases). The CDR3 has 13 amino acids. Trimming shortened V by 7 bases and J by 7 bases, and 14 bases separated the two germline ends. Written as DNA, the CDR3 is TGTGCCAGCACCTCGGCCAGGGTTAATGAGCAGTTCTTC. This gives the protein CASTSARVNEQFF.

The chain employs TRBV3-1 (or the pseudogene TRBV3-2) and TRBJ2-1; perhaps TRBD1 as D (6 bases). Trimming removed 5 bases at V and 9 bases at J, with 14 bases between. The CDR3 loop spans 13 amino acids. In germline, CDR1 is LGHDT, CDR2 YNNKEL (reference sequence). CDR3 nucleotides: TGTGCCAGCAGCTTCGCACAGGGACCTGAGCAGTTCTTC. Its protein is CASSFAQGPEQFF.

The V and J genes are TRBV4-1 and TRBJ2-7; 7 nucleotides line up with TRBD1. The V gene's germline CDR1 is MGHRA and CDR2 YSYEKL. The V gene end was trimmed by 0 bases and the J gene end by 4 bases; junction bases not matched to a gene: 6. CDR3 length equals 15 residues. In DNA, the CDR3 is TGCGCCAGCAGCCAAGATAGTGCCAGGGGGTACGAGCAGTACTTC. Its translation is CASSQDSARGYEQYF.

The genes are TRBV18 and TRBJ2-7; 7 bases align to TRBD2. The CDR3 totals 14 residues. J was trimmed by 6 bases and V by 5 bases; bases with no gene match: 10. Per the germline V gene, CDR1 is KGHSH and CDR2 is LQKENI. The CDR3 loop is CASSSYPGGSEQYF. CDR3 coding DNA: TGTGCCAGCTCATCTTACCCGGGAGGTAGCGAGCAGTACTTC.

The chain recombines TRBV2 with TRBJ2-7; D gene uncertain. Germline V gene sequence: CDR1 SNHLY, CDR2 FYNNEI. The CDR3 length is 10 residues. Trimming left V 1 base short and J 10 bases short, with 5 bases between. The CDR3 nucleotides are TGTGCCAGCAGTGAAGAAGATCAGTACTTC. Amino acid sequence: CASSEEDQYF.

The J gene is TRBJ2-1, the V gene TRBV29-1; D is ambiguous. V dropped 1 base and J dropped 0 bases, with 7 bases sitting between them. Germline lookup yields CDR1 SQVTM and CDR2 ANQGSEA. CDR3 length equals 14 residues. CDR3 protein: CSVEGLVSYNEQFF. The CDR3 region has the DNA TGCAGCGTTGAAGGGCTAGTCTCCTACAATGAGCAGTTCTTC.

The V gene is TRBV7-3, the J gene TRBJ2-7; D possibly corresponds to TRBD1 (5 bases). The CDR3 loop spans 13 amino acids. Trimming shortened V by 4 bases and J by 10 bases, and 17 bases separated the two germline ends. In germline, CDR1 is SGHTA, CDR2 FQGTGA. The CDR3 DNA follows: TGTGCCAGCAGCTCCCCAGGGTCCACCGTCCAGTACTTC. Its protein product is CASSSPGSTVQYF.

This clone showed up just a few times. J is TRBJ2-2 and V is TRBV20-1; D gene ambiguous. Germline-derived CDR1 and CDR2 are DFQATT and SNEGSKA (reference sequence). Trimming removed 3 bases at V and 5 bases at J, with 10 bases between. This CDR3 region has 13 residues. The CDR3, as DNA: TGCAGTGCTAGTGGTAGGGTGACCGGGGAGCTGTTTTTT. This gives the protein CSASGRVTGELFF.

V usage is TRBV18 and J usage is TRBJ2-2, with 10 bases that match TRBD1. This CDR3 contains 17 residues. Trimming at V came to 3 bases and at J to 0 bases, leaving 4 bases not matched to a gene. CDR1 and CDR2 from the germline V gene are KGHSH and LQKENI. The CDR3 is CASSPSTGGSNTGELFF. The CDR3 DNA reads TGTGCCAGCTCACCCTCGACAGGGGGCTCGAACACCGGGGAGCTGTTTTTT.

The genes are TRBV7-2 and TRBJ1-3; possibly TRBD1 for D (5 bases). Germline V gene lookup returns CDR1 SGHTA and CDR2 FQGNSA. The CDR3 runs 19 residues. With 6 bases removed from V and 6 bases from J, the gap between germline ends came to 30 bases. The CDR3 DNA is TGTGCCAGCAGTTTAAGGAGGGCCCGAATAGCCCCGGGGGAAAACACCATATATTTT. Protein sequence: CASSLRRARIAPGENTIYF. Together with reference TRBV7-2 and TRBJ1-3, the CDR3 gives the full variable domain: GAGVSQSPSNKVTEKGKDVELRCDPISGHTALYWYRQSLGQGLEFLIYFQGNSAPDKSGLPSDRFSAERTGGSVSTLTIQRTQQEDSAVYLCASSLRRARIAPGENTIYFGEGSWLTVV.

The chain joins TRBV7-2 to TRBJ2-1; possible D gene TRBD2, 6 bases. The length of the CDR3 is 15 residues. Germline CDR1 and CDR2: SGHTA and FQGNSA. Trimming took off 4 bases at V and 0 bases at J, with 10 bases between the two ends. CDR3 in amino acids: CASSSQAGSYNEQFF. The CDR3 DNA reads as TGTGCCAGCAGCTCCCAAGCGGGCTCCTACAATGAGCAGTTCTTC.